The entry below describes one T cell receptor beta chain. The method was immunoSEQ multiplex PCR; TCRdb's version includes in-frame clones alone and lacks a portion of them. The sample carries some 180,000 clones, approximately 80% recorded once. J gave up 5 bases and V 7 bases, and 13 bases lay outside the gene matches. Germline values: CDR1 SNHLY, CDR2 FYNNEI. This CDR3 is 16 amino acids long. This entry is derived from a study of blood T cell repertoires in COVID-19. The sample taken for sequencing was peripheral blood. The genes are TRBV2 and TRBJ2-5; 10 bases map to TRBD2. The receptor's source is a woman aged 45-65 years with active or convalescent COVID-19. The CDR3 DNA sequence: TGTGCCAGCAAGGGTCTGGGAGCGGGGGGGACGGAGACCCAGTACTTC. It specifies CASKGLGAGGTETQYF.